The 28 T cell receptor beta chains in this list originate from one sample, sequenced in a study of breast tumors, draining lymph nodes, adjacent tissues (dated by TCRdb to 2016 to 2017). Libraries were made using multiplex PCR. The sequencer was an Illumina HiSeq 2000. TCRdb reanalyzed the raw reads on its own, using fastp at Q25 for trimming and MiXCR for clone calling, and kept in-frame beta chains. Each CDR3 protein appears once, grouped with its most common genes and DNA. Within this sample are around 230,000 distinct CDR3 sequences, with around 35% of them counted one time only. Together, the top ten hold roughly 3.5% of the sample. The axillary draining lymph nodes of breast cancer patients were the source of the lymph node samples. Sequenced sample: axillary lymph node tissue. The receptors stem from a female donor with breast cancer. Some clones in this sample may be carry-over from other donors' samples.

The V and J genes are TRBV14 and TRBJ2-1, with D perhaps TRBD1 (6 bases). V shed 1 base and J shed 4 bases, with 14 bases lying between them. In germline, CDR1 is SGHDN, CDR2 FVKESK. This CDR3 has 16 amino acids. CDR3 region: CASSQVTGWGYNEQFF. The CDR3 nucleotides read TGTGCCAGCAGCCAAGTTACAGGGTGGGGATACAATGAGCAGTTCTTC.

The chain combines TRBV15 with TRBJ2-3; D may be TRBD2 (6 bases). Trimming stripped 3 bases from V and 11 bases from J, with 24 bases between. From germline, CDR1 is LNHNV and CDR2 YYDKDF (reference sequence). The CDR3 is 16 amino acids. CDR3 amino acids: CATSSVPMGGRDEQYF. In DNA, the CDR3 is TGTGCCACCAGCAGCGTACCGATGGGGGGAAGGGATGAGCAGTATTTT. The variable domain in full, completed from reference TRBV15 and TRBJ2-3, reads DAMVIQNPRYQVTQFGKPVTLSCSQTLNHNVMYWYQQKSSQAPKLLFHYYDKDFNNEADTPDNFQSRRPNTSFCFLDIRSPGLGDTAMYLCATSSVPMGGRDEQYFGPGTRLTVL.

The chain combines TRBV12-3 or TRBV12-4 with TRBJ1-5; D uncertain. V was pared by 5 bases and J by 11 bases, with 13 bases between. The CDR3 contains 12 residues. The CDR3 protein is CASSALAGAQHF. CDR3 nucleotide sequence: TGTGCCAGCAGTGCCCTAGCGGGTGCCCAGCATTTT.

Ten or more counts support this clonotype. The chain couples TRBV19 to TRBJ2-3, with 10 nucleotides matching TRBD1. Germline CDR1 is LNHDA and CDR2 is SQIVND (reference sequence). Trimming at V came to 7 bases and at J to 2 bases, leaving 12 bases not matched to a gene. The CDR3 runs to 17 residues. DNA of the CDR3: TGTGCCAGTACCATATCGGGACAGGGGTTACTCACAGATACGCAGTATTTT. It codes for CASTISGQGLLTDTQYF. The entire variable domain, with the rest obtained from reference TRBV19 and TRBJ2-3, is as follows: DGGITQSPKYLFRKEGQNVTLSCEQNLNHDAMYWYRQDPGQGLRLIYYSQIVNDFQKGDIAEGYSVSREKKESFPLTVTSAQKNPTAFYLCASTISGQGLLTDTQYFGPGTRLTVL.

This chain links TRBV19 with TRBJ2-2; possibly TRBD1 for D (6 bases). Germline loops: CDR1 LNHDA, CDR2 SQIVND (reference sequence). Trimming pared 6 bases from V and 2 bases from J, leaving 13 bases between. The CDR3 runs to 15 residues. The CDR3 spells CASRDSLLNTGELFF. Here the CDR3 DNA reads TGTGCCAGTAGGGACAGTCTCCTTAACACCGGGGAGCTGTTTTTT. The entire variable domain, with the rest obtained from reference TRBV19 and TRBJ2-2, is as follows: DGGITQSPKYLFRKEGQNVTLSCEQNLNHDAMYWYRQDPGQGLRLIYYSQIVNDFQKGDIAEGYSVSREKKESFPLTVTSAQKNPTAFYLCASRDSLLNTGELFFGEGSRLTVL.

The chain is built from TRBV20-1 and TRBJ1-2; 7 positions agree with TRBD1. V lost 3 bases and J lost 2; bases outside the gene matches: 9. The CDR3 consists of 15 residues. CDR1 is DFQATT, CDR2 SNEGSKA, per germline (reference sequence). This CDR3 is CSARSTTGRNYGYTF. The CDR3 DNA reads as TGCAGTGCTAGGTCGACGACAGGGAGGAACTATGGCTACACCTTC.

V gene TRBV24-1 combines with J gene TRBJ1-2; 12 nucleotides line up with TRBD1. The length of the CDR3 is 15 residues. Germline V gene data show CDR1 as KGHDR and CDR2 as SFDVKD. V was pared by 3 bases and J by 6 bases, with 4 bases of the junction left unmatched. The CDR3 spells CATSDTGTGGDGYTF. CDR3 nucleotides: TGTGCCACCAGTGATACAGGGACAGGGGGCGATGGCTACACCTTC.

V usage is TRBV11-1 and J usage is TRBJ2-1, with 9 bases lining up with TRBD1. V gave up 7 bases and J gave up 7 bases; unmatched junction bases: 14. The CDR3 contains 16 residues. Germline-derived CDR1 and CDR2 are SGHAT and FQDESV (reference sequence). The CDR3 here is CASIQKPGQGGNEQFF. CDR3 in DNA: TGTGCCAGCATCCAAAAACCGGGACAGGGAGGTAATGAGCAGTTCTTC. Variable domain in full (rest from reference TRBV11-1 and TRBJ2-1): EAEVAQSPRYKITEKSQAVAFWCDPISGHATLYWYRQILGQGPELLVQFQDESVVDDSQLPKDRFSAERLKGVDSTLKIQPAELGDSAMYLCASIQKPGQGGNEQFFGPGTRLTVL.

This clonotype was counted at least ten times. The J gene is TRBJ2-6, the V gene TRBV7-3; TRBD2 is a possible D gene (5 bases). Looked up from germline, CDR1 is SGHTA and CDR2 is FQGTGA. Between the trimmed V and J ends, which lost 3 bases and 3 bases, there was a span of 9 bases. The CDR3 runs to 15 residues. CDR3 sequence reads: CASSLGARGANVLTF. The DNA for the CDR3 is TGTGCCAGCAGCTTGGGAGCTCGTGGGGCCAACGTCCTGACTTTC. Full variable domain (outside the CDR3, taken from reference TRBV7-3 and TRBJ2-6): GAGVSQTPSNKVTEKGKYVELRCDPISGHTALYWYRQSLGQGPEFLIYFQGTGAADDSGLPNDRFFAVRPEGSVSTLKIQRTERGDSAVYLCASSLGARGANVLTFGAGSRLTVL.

CDR3 protein: CSAAHSGTGDTYEQYF. The CDR3 nucleotides read TGCAGTGCTGCGCATTCCGGGACAGGGGACACCTACGAGCAGTACTTC. The rearrangement links TRBV20-1 to TRBJ2-7; 10 bases are a match to TRBD1. This CDR3 is built from 16 residues. The V gene's germline CDR1 is DFQATT and CDR2 SNEGSKA (reference sequence). J was trimmed by 2 bases and V by 5 bases; bases with no gene match: 12.

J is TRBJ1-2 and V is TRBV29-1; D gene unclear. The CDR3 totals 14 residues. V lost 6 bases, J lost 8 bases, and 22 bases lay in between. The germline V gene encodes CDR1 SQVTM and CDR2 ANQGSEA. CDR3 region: CSVVSGGIIGGYTF. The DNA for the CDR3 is TGCAGCGTAGTATCAGGAGGGATTATAGGGGGCTACACCTTC.

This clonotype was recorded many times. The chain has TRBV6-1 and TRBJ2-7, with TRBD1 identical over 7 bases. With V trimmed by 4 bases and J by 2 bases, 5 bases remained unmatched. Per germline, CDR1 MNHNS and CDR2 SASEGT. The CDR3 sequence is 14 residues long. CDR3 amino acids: CASSAFGTAYEQYF. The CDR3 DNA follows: TGTGCCAGCAGTGCTTTCGGGACAGCCTACGAGCAGTACTTC.

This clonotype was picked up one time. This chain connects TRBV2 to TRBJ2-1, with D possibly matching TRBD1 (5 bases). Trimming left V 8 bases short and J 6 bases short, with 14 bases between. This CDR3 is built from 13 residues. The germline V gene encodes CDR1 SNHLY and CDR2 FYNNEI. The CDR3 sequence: CASSGNWRNEQFF. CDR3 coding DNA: TGTGCCAGCTCAGGGAATTGGCGCAATGAGCAGTTCTTC.

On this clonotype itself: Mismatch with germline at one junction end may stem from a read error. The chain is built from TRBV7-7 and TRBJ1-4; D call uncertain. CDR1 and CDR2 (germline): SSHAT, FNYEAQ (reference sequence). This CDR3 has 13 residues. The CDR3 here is CASSSTGREKLFF. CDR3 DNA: TGTGCTAGCAGCTCAACCGGGAGAGAAAAACTGTTTTTT.

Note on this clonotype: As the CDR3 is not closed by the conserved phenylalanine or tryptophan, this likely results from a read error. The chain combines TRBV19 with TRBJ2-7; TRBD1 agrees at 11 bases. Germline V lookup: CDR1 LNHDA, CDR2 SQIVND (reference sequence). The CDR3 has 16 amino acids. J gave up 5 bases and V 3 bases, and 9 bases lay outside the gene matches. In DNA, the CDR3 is TGTGCCAGTAGTATGTTCTGGGGGGACAGGGGGGACGAGCAGTACTCC. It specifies CASSMFWGDRGDEQYS.

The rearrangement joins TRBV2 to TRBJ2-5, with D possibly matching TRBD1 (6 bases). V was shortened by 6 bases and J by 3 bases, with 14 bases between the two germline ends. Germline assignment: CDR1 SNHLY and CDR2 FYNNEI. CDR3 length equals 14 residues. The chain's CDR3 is CASRQGRAEETQYF. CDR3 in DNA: TGTGCCAGCAGGCAGGGGCGAGCGGAAGAGACCCAGTACTTC.

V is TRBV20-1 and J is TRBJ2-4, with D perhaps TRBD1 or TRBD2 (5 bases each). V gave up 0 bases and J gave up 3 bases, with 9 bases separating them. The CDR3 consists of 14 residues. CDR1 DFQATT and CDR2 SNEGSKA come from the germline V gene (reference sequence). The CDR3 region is CSARDRDLKNIQYF. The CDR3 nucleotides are TGCAGTGCTAGAGATAGGGACCTCAAAAACATTCAGTACTTC.

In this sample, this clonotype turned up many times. CDR3 region: CASSPLFGSGELFF. For the CDR3, the DNA is TGTGCCAGCAGCCCCCTGTTCGGAAGCGGGGAGCTGTTTTTT. The chain employs TRBV7-6 and TRBJ2-2; D is unresolved. The germline CDR1 and CDR2 sequences are SGHVS and FNYEAQ. There are 14 residues in the CDR3. V lost 5 bases, J lost 7 bases, and 14 bases lay in between. The full variable domain, completed using reference TRBV7-6 and TRBJ2-2, is GAGVSQSPRYKVTKRGQDVALRCDPISGHVSLYWYRQALGQGPEFLTYFNYEAQQDKSGLPNDRFSAERPEGSISTLTIQRTEQRDSAMYRCASSPLFGSGELFFGEGSRLTVL.

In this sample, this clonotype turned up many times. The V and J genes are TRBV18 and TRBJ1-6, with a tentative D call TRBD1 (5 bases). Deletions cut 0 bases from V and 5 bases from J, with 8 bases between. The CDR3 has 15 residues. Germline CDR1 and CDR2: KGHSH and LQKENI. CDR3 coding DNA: TGTGCCAGCTCACCACCGGGCAGGGATAATTCACCCCTCCACTTT. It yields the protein CASSPPGRDNSPLHF.

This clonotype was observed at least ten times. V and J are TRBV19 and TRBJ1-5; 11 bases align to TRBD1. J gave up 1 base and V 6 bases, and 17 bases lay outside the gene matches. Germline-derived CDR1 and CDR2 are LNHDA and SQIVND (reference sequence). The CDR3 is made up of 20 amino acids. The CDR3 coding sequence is TGTGCCAGTAGCCGAGGCAGAGGGACAGGGGGAAGCCACAGCAATCAGCCCCAGCATTTT. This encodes CASSRGRGTGGSHSNQPQHF.

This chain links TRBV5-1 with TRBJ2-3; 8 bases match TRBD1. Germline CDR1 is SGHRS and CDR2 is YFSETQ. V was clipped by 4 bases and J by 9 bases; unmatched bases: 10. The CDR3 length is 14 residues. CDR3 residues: CASSAGGVRDTQYF. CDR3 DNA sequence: TGCGCCAGCAGCGCAGGGGGCGTTAGGGACACGCAGTATTTT.

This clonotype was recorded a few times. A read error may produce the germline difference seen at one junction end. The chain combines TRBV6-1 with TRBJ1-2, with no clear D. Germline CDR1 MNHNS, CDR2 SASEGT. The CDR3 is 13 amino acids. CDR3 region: CASSQAGSYGYTF. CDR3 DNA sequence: TGTGCCAGCAGTCAAGCGGGCAGCTATGGCTACACCTTC.

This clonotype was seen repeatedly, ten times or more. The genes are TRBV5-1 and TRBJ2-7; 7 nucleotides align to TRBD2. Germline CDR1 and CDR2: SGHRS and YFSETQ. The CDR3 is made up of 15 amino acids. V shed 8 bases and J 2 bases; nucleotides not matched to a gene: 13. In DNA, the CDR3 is TGCGCCAGGGCCCTCGGGGGGAGACGGACCTACGAGCAGTACTTC. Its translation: CARALGGRRTYEQYF.

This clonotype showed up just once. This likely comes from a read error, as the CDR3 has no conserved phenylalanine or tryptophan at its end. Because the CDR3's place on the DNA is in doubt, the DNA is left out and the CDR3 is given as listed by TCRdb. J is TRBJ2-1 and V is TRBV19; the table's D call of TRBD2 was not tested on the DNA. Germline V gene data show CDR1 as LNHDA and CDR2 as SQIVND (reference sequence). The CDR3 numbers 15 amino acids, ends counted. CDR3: CASSITRLAGDEQTL.

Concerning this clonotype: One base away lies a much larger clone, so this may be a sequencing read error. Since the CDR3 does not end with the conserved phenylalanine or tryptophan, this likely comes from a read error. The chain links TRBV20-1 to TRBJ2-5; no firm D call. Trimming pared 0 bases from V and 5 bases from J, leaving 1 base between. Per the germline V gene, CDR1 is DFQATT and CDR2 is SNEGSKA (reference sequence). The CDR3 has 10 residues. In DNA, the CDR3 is TGCAGTGCTAGAGAGGAGACCCAGTACTCC. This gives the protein CSAREETQYS.

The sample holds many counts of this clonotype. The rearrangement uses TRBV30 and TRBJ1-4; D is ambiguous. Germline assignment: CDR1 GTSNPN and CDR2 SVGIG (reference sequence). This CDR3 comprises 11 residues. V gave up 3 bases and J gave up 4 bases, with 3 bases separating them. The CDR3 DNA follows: TGTGCCTGGAGCATTAATGAAAAACTGTTTTTT. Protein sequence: CAWSINEKLFF.

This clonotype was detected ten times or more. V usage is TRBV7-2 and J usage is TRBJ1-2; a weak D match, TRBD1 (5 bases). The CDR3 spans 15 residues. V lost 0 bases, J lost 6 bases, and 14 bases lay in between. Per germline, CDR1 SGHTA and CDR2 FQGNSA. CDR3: CASSLATTAPNGYTF. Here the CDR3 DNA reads TGTGCCAGCAGCTTAGCTACGACAGCCCCTAATGGCTACACCTTC.

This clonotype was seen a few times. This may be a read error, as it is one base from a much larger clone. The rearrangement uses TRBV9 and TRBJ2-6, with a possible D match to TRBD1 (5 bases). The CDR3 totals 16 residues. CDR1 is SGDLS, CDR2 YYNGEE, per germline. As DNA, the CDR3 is TGTGCCAGCAGCGTACTAAGGGTTGGTGGGGCCAACGCCCTGACTTTC. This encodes CASSVLRVGGANALTF.